Here is one T cell receptor beta chain with its context. Its antigen remains unidentified. This same CDR3 is encoded by further DNA sequences in the sample. This sample is part of a study of CD8+ T cells in alopecia areata. Regarding treatment: oral pan-JAK inhibitor, 5-10 mg twice daily. CDR1 and CDR2 from the germline V gene are LNHDA and SQIVND (reference sequence). The CDR3 loop spans 12 amino acids. The germline V and J ends were trimmed by 6 bases and 1 base, with 6 bases remaining between them. Broader study findings: Uncertainty about whether baseline CD8+ expansion is linked to response remains, with one nonresponder. Patients shared TCRs less clearly than mice did, possibly owing to HLA. Resident alphabeta T-cell populations of normal skin are likewise subject to sequencing in scalp samples.

Extraction of RNA preceded its reverse transcription into cDNA, which served as the sequencing template. Sequencing was performed with immunoSEQ multiplex PCR; in TCRdb, only in-frame clones are kept and a portion is missing. The sample has some 200,000 clones, around 60% seen once. The source of this sequence is a human donor with alopecia areata. The material sequenced was CD8+ T cells sorted from blood, taken at week 24, from a patient treated with tofacitinib. The chain has TRBV19 and TRBJ1-1; no definite D call. The CDR3 DNA sequence: TGTGCCAGTAGGCTGGGGAACACTGAAGCTTTCTTT. Amino acid sequence: CASRLGNTEAFF.